Below, 32 T cell receptor beta chains from the same sample are listed, as sequenced in a study of shared clonotypes between healthy human individuals. Libraries were prepared by immunoSEQ multiplex PCR; TCRdb keeps only in-frame clonotypes and omits some of them. The sample gives about 2.2 million clones, about 93% of which show up once; 1.5% to 2% is in the top ten. Naive CD8 populations comprised CD45RO-negative cells positively selected for CCR7, excluding terminally differentiated effector memory CD45RA+ cells. Material for sequencing was naive CD8+ T cells from PBMCs. Receptor source: a man aged 18 to 35 in good health. Some clones in this sample may be carry-over from other donors' samples.

V and J are TRBV28 and TRBJ2-5; 7 positions agree with TRBD1. Germline-derived CDR1 and CDR2 are MDHEN and SYDVKM. The CDR3 sequence is 15 residues long. V gave up 4 bases and J gave up 1 base; unmatched junction bases: 6. The CDR3 DNA sequence: TGTGCCAGCAGTTATAGGACAGGCCGCCAAGAGACCCAGTACTTC. It is translated as CASSYRTGRQETQYF.

The chain uses TRBV11-2 and TRBJ2-1; TRBD2 is a possible D gene (5 bases). The germline CDR1 and CDR2 sequences are SGHAT and FQNNGV. V lost 5 bases and J lost 0, with 17 bases in between. The CDR3 contains 17 residues. The CDR3 DNA reads as TGTGCCAGCAGCCCCTTGTACAGCGGTAGCTCCTACAATGAGCAGTTCTTC. This codes for CASSPLYSGSSYNEQFF. Full variable domain (missing parts from reference TRBV11-2 and TRBJ2-1): EAGVAQSPRYKIIEKRQSVAFWCNPISGHATLYWYQQILGQGPKLLIQFQNNGVVDDSQLPKDRFSAERLKGVDSTLKIQPAKLEDSAVYLCASSPLYSGSSYNEQFFGPGTRLTVL.

The sample holds one count of this clone. The chain has TRBV6-5 and TRBJ2-7; D unresolved. With 2 bases removed from V and 2 bases from J, the gap between germline ends came to 10 bases. The CDR3 loop spans 14 amino acids. Germline V gene sequence: CDR1 MNHEY, CDR2 SVGAGI. The DNA for the CDR3 is TGTGCCAGCAGTTACGGTCCCATCACCTACGAGCAGTACTTC. It encodes CASSYGPITYEQYF.

The rearrangement uses TRBV27 and TRBJ1-4; possibly TRBD1 for D (5 bases). CDR1 MNHEY and CDR2 SMNVEV come from the germline V gene (reference sequence). Trimming shortened V by 5 bases and J by 5 bases, and 12 bases separated the two germline ends. The CDR3 covers 14 residues. CDR3 in DNA: TGTGCCAGCAGTCCACTCAGGGCAAATGAAAAACTGTTTTTT. Encoded protein: CASSPLRANEKLFF.

The V and J genes are TRBV27 and TRBJ1-2; TRBD1 matches 10 bases. Germline lookup yields CDR1 MNHEY and CDR2 SMNVEV (reference sequence). The CDR3 totals 14 residues. Trimming at V came to 5 bases and at J to 4 bases, leaving 4 bases not matched to a gene. The CDR3 nucleotides are TGTGCCAGCAGTAGGGACAGGGGCATCTATGGCTACACCTTC. This gives the protein CASSRDRGIYGYTF.

The CDR3 coding sequence is TGTGCCACCAGCAGAGACGACCCGGGACAGGGGTCCCCCGGGGAGCTGTTTTTT. Amino acid sequence: CATSRDDPGQGSPGELFF. V is TRBV15 and J is TRBJ2-2; 10 nucleotides match TRBD1. From germline, CDR1 is LNHNV and CDR2 YYDKDF (reference sequence). The CDR3 is 18 residues long. With 0 bases clipped from V and 6 bases from J, the junction kept 10 bases outside the gene matches. Complete variable domain (other parts from reference TRBV15 and TRBJ2-2): DAMVIQNPRYQVTQFGKPVTLSCSQTLNHNVMYWYQQKSSQAPKLLFHYYDKDFNNEADTPDNFQSRRPNTSFCFLDIRSPGLGDTAMYLCATSRDDPGQGSPGELFFGEGSRLTVL.

This rearrangement joins TRBV6-1 to TRBJ2-5; 7 positions match TRBD1. CDR3 length equals 16 residues. The germline V gene has CDR1 MNHNS and CDR2 SASEGT. V gave up 4 bases and J gave up 4 bases; unmatched junction bases: 12. CDR3 sequence reads: CASSVRFRDRRETQYF. DNA for the CDR3: TGTGCCAGCAGTGTTCGTTTCCGGGACAGAAGAGAGACCCAGTACTTC.

On this clone: The sample has other DNA sequences that encode this CDR3 too. This chain links TRBV28 with TRBJ2-1; D gene uncertain. The CDR3 is 13 amino acids. The ends were cut back, 2 bases at V and 1 base at J, with 3 bases in the middle. Germline CDR1 is MDHEN and CDR2 is SYDVKM. The CDR3 region is CASSLGSYNEQFF. CDR3 coding DNA: TGTGCCAGCAGTTTAGGATCCTACAATGAGCAGTTCTTC.

The chain has TRBV5-4 and TRBJ2-7, with D possibly matching TRBD2 (6 bases). This CDR3 contains 14 residues. The V end lost 0 bases, the J end lost 7 bases, and 14 bases lay between the germline ends. Germline V gives CDR1 SGHNT, CDR2 YYREEE (reference sequence). CDR3 sequence reads: CASSLVGLPPEQYF. CDR3 sequence (DNA): TGTGCCAGCAGCTTGGTGGGACTTCCGCCGGAGCAGTACTTC. Together with reference TRBV5-4 and TRBJ2-7, the CDR3 gives the full variable domain: ETGVTQSPTHLIKTRGQQVTLRCSSQSGHNTVSWYQQALGQGPQFIFQYYREEENGRGNFPPRFSGLQFPNYSSELNVNALELDDSALYLCASSLVGLPPEQYFGPGTRLTVT.

The gene calls are TRBV11-1 and TRBJ2-5; 11 bases fit TRBD2. Per the germline V gene, CDR1 is SGHAT and CDR2 is FQDESV (reference sequence). With V trimmed by 5 bases and J by 5 bases, 7 bases remained unmatched. This CDR3 is 15 amino acids long. The CDR3 DNA reads TGTGCCAGCAGCATCACTAGCGGGAGAATGGAGACCCAGTACTTC. This codes for CASSITSGRMETQYF.

The chain uses TRBV7-6 and TRBJ2-3; 7 nucleotides match TRBD2. The J segment lost 0 bases and the V segment lost 4 bases, leaving 7 bases of the junction unmatched. Looked up from germline, CDR1 is SGHVS and CDR2 is FNYEAQ. The CDR3 extends over 16 amino acids. Here the CDR3 reads CASSSQAGLSTDTQYF. The CDR3 DNA follows: TGTGCCAGCAGCTCTCAAGCGGGATTAAGCACAGATACGCAGTATTTT.

The chain uses TRBV6-5 and TRBJ2-5, with D hard to call. V was trimmed by 4 bases and J by 4 bases, leaving 19 bases between them. The germline CDR1 and CDR2 sequences are MNHEY and SVGAGI. The CDR3 spans 16 residues. The CDR3 region has the DNA TGTGCCAGCAGTTCCCTTGGTCTACGCGGACCAGAGACCCAGTACTTC. Translated, it gives CASSSLGLRGPETQYF.

The V call is TRBV28, the J call TRBJ2-3, with 13 bases lining up with TRBD2. The junction had 11 bases not matched to a gene; V was cut back by 6 bases and J by 2 bases. The germline V gene has CDR1 MDHEN and CDR2 SYDVKM. This CDR3 contains 18 residues. The CDR3 DNA reads TGTGCCAGCAGCCGGACCCGGACTAGCGGGAGCCTCACAGATACGCAGTATTTT. It translates to CASSRTRTSGSLTDTQYF.

The chain is built from TRBV2 and TRBJ2-1; 8 bases align to TRBD1. Germline V CDR1 and CDR2: SNHLY, FYNNEI. Unmatched junction bases numbered 6, after V lost 3 bases and J lost 2 bases. The CDR3 runs 16 residues. The CDR3 DNA reads TGTGCCAGCAGTGATCCGGACAGGGTCCCCTACAATGAGCAGTTCTTC. This translates into CASSDPDRVPYNEQFF.

This chain joins TRBV7-9 and TRBJ2-1, with TRBD2 matching 9 bases. The CDR3 covers 17 residues. Germline CDR1 is SEHNR and CDR2 is FQNEAQ (reference sequence). Unmatched junction bases numbered 7, after V lost 0 bases and J lost 4 bases. The CDR3 DNA sequence: TGTGCCAGCAGCTTAGCGGTCGCGGGAGGGCCGTACAATGAGCAGTTCTTC. Its protein product is CASSLAVAGGPYNEQFF.

The rearrangement uses TRBV19 and TRBJ1-1; perhaps TRBD1 as D (5 bases). This CDR3 region has 13 residues. The V end was cut by 5 bases, the J end by 6 bases, with 13 bases between. Germline V gene lookup returns CDR1 LNHDA and CDR2 SQIVND (reference sequence). CDR3 in DNA: TGTGCCAGTAGTCTCGGGGGGAGCCCTGAAGCTTTCTTT. It yields the protein CASSLGGSPEAFF.

On this clone itself: The same CDR3 arises from other DNA sequences in this sample as well. The rearrangement uses TRBV9 and TRBJ2-2; 9 nucleotides match TRBD2. The CDR3 loop spans 16 amino acids. Germline trimming cut 0 bases from V and 1 base from J; bases unmatched to any gene: 1. The germline CDR1 and CDR2 sequences are SGDLS and YYNGEE. In DNA, the CDR3 is TGTGCCAGCAGCGTAGCACTAGCGGGGAACACCGGGGAGCTGTTTTTT. Its protein product is CASSVALAGNTGELFF.

The J gene is TRBJ1-5, the V gene TRBV10-2; no reliable D call. Germline CDR1 reads WSHSY; CDR2 reads SAAADI. V lost 4 bases and J 0 bases, leaving 13 bases between the germline ends. The CDR3 sequence is 16 residues long. Here the CDR3 DNA reads TGCGCCAGCAGTGTTGGAGGAGTTTATAGCAATCAGCCCCAGCATTTT. It yields the protein CASSVGGVYSNQPQHF.

The chain couples TRBV15 to TRBJ2-4; possibly TRBD1 for D (6 bases). This CDR3 comprises 18 residues. The V gene's germline CDR1 is LNHNV and CDR2 YYDKDF (reference sequence). Between the trimmed V and J ends, which lost 0 bases and 2 bases, there was a span of 17 bases. This CDR3 is CATSRDWGTGKTKNIQYF. As DNA, the CDR3 is TGTGCCACCAGCAGAGATTGGGGAACAGGGAAAACCAAAAACATTCAGTACTTC.

This clone was recorded only once. The chain links TRBV6-4 to TRBJ2-1, with D hard to call. CDR1 is MRHNA, CDR2 SNTAGT, per germline. Trimming took 8 bases from V and 8 from J, leaving 10 bases between them. This CDR3 has 11 amino acids. The CDR3 reads CASGEWDEQFF. CDR3 sequence (DNA): TGTGCCAGCGGCGAGTGGGATGAGCAGTTCTTC.

The genes are TRBV4-3 and TRBJ1-2, with 7 bases matching TRBD1. Germline V gene lookup returns CDR1 LGHNA and CDR2 YSLEER. This CDR3 is built from 17 residues. V gave up 3 bases and J gave up 2 bases; unmatched junction bases: 12. CDR3: CASSQDIQGIANYGYTF. The CDR3 DNA reads as TGCGCCAGCAGCCAGGATATACAGGGGATCGCGAACTATGGCTACACCTTC.

This clone was counted only a few times. The rearrangement joins TRBV19 to TRBJ2-7; TRBD1 aligns across 10 bases. The CDR3 runs to 15 residues. CDR1 is LNHDA and CDR2 is SQIVND in the germline V gene (reference sequence). With V trimmed by 6 bases and J by 5 bases, 10 bases remained unmatched. CDR3 coding DNA: TGTGCCAGTAGCCCACCGGGACAGGGGTTCCACGAGCAGTACTTC. It is translated as CASSPPGQGFHEQYF.

In regard to this clone: Other DNA variants within this sample encode the same CDR3. The chain links TRBV13 to TRBJ2-2, with D maybe TRBD1 (6 bases). CDR3 size: 14 residues. Germline CDR1 is PRHDT and CDR2 is FYEKMQ (reference sequence). Trimming shortened V by 6 bases and J by 1 base, and 9 bases separated the two germline ends. CDR3 bases: TGTGCCAGCAGTCTGGACAGGAACACCGGGGAGCTGTTTTTT. It yields the protein CASSLDRNTGELFF.

J is TRBJ1-5 and V is TRBV9; D perhaps matches TRBD1 (6 bases). Deletions cut 4 bases from V and 4 bases from J, with 18 bases between. This CDR3 is 16 amino acids long. CDR1 is SGDLS, CDR2 YYNGEE, per germline. The DNA of the CDR3 is TGTGCCAGCAGCCCATCTACAGGGACCCCGAATCAGCCCCAGCATTTT. Amino acids: CASSPSTGTPNQPQHF.

The chain couples TRBV15 to TRBJ2-7, with D unresolved. Germline loops: CDR1 LNHNV, CDR2 YYDKDF (reference sequence). The CDR3 has 15 residues. V shed 1 base and J shed 0 bases, with 10 bases lying between them. CDR3 loop: CATSRAAGSSYEQYF. The CDR3 nucleotides read TGTGCCACCAGCAGAGCGGCCGGATCCTCCTACGAGCAGTACTTC.

The chain employs TRBV4-3 and TRBJ2-7, with 7 bases matching TRBD1. Germline loops: CDR1 LGHNA, CDR2 YSLEER. This CDR3 has 15 amino acids. V trimming: 3 bases; J trimming: 2 bases; junction bases outside the gene matches: 7. CDR3 loop: CASSQETGAPYEQYF. CDR3 nucleotide sequence: TGCGCCAGCAGCCAGGAAACAGGGGCGCCCTACGAGCAGTACTTC.

The rearrangement links TRBV7-9 to TRBJ2-7; TRBD2 matches 8 bases. This CDR3 region has 18 residues. V trimming: 4 bases; J trimming: 5 bases; junction bases outside the gene matches: 19. CDR1 SEHNR and CDR2 FQNEAQ come from the germline V gene (reference sequence). CDR3 sequence: CASSSPSASGPFGDEQYF. The CDR3 DNA is TGTGCCAGCAGCTCCCCGTCGGCTAGCGGGCCCTTTGGAGACGAGCAGTACTTC.

V gene TRBV9 combines with J gene TRBJ1-3, with D possibly matching TRBD1 (5 bases). The V gene's germline CDR1 is SGDLS and CDR2 YYNGEE. The CDR3 sequence is 15 residues long. V lost 3 bases and J 4 bases, leaving 14 bases between the germline ends. CDR3 sequence reads: CASSAGSLGGNTIYF. As DNA, the CDR3 is TGTGCCAGCAGCGCAGGGTCATTAGGGGGAAACACCATATATTTT.

J is TRBJ2-3 and V is TRBV4-1, with D possibly called TRBD1 or TRBD2 (6 bases each). V was trimmed by 1 base and J by 5 bases, leaving 16 bases between them. CDR1 is MGHRA and CDR2 is YSYEKL in the germline V gene. CDR3 size: 16 residues. The CDR3 DNA reads TGCGCCAGCAGCCAAGTCCAGGGGACTGGGAGAGATACGCAGTATTTT. It specifies CASSQVQGTGRDTQYF.

The CDR3 loop is CASSQARGTGDLFF. DNA of the CDR3: TGCGCCAGCAGCCAAGCCAGAGGGACAGGGGACTTGTTTTTT. The J gene is TRBJ1-4, the V gene TRBV4-1; 10 bases fit TRBD1. V shed 1 base, J shed 15 bases, and the junction held 8 bases outside the gene matches. Per the germline V gene, CDR1 is MGHRA and CDR2 is YSYEKL. The CDR3 is 14 amino acids.

This clone was seen only once. DNA for the CDR3: TGCAGTGGTCGTGGTGAGCAGTTCTTC. Protein product: CSGRGEQFF. J is TRBJ2-1 and V is TRBV20-1; D remains unclear. Germline loops: CDR1 DFQATT, CDR2 SNEGSKA (reference sequence). This CDR3 is built from 9 residues. Between the trimmed V and J ends, which lost 7 bases and 9 bases, there was a span of 7 bases.

The gene calls are TRBV27 and TRBJ2-1, with TRBD1 as a possible D gene (5 bases). Trimming stripped 0 bases from V and 3 bases from J, with 15 bases between. The CDR3 loop spans 17 amino acids. Germline V gene sequence: CDR1 MNHEY, CDR2 SMNVEV (reference sequence). In DNA form, the CDR3 reads TGTGCCAGCAGTTTATCCTCGAGACAGTCCTACTACAATGAGCAGTTCTTC. Its translation is CASSLSSRQSYYNEQFF.